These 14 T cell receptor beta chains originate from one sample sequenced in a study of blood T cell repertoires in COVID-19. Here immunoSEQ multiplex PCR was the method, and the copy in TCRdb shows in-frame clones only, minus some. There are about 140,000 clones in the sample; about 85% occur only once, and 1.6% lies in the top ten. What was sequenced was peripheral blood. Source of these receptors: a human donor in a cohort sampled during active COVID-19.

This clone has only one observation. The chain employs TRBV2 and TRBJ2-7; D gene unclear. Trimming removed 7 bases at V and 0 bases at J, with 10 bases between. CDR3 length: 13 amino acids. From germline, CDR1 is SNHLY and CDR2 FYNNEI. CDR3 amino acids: CASTIVDSYEQYF. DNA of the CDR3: TGTGCCAGCACCATTGTAGACTCCTACGAGCAGTACTTC.

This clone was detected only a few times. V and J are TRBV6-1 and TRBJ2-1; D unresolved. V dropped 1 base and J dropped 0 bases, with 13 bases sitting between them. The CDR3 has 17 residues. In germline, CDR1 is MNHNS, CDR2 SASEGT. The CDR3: CASSEGKTDASYNEQFF. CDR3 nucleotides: TGTGCCAGCAGTGAAGGGAAGACTGACGCCTCCTACAATGAGCAGTTCTTC.

The CDR3 DNA reads TGTGCCATCAGTGAAGGGCTAGCTGCCGCCTACGAGCAGTACTTC. This codes for CAISEGLAAAYEQYF. V is TRBV10-3 and J is TRBJ2-7, with D possibly being TRBD2 (5 bases). V was pared by 3 bases and J by 2 bases, with 14 bases between. CDR3 size: 15 residues. In germline, CDR1 is ENHRY, CDR2 SYGVKD.

CDR3 residues: CASSANREDTQYF. The DNA for the CDR3 is TGTGCCAGCAGCGCCAACAGAGAAGATACGCAGTATTTT. V usage is TRBV5-4 and J usage is TRBJ2-3; D ambiguous. The CDR3 covers 13 residues. Germline V CDR1 and CDR2: SGHNT, YYREEE (reference sequence). The V and J ends lost 4 bases and 5 bases respectively, with 11 bases between them.

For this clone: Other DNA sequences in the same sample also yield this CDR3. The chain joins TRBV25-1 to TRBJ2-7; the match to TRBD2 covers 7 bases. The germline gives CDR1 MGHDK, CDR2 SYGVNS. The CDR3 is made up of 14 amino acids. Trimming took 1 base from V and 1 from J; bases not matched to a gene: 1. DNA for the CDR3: TGTGCCAGCAGTGAATGGGGAGGGTCCTACGAGCAGTACTTC. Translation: CASSEWGGSYEQYF.

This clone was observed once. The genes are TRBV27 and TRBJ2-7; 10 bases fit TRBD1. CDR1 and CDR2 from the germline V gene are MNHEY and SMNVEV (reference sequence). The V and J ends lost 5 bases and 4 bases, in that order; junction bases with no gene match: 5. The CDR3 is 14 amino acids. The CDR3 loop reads CASSPTGGKYEQYF. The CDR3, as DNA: TGTGCCAGCAGTCCGACAGGGGGCAAATACGAGCAGTACTTC.

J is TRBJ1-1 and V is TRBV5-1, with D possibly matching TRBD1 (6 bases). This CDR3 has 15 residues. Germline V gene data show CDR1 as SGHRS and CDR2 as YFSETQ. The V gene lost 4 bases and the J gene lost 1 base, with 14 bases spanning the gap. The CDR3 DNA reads TGCGCCAGCAGCAGACAGGCCCCCGAGAACACTGAAGCTTTCTTT. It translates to CASSRQAPENTEAFF.

CDR3 amino acids: CASSQKGQNTDTQYF. CDR3 nucleotides: TGTGCCAGCAGCCAAAAGGGACAGAACACAGATACGCAGTATTTT. The J gene is TRBJ2-3, the V gene TRBV7-6, with 7 bases lining up with TRBD1. The CDR3 sequence is 15 residues long. The trim removed 5 bases at V and 2 bases at J, leaving 7 bases unmatched. CDR1 and CDR2 (germline): SGHVS, FNYEAQ.

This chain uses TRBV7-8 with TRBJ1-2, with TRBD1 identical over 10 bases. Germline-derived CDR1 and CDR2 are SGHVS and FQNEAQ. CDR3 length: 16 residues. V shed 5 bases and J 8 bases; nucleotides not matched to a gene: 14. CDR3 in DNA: TGTGCCAGCAGCCGCGTACTCCGGGACAGGGGATTAGGCTACACCTTC. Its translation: CASSRVLRDRGLGYTF.

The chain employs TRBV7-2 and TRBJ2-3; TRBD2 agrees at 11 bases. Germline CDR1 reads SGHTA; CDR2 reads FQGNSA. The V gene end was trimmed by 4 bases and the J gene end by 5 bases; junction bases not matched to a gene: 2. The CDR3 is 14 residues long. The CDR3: CASSYGLAGDTQYF. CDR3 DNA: TGTGCCAGCAGCTACGGACTAGCGGGAGATACGCAGTATTTT.

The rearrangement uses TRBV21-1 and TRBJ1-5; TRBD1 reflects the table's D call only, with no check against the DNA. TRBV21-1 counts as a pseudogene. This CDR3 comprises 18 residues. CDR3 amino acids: CASGYRGRESRSNQPQHF. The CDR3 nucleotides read TGTGCCAGCGGATACAGGGGGCGGGAAAGCCGTAGCAATCAGCCCCAGCATTTT.

Written as DNA, the CDR3 is TGTGCCAGCAGCATGGAGGGGGAGACCCAGTACTTC. Translating gives CASSMEGETQYF. V gene TRBV7-9 combines with J gene TRBJ2-5; D is perhaps TRBD2 (6 bases). The CDR3 extends over 12 amino acids. The germline V gene has CDR1 SEHNR and CDR2 FQNEAQ (reference sequence). V shed 5 bases and J shed 5 bases, with 9 bases lying between them. The variable domain in full, completed from reference TRBV7-9 and TRBJ2-5, reads DTGVSQNPRHKITKRGQNVTFRCDPISEHNRLYWYRQTLGQGPEFLTYFQNEAQLEKSRLLSDRFSAERPKGSFSTLEIQRTEQGDSAMYLCASSMEGETQYFGPGTRLLVL.

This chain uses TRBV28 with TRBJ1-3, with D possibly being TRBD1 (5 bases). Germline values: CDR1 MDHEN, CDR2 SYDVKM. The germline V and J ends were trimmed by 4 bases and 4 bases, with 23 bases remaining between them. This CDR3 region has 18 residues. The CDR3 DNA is TGTGCCAGCAGTTCCACAATAATCCGGGGGAGACCGGGAAACACCATATATTTT. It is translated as CASSSTIIRGRPGNTIYF.

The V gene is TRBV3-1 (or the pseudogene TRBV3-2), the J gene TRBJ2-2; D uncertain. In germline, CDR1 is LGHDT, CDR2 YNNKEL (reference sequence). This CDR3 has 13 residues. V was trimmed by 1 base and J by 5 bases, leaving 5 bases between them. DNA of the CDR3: TGTGCCAGCAGCCAAGTCGGGACCGGGGAGCTGTTTTTT. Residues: CASSQVGTGELFF.